This T cell receptor (beta chain) was captured by sequencing in a study of cytomegalovirus exposure and HLA in healthy donors. Study-level background: The approximately 670 first-cohort repertoires and the 130 or so validation repertoires shared the same platform, a later analysis reported. Study conclusions and caveats: Reported performance of the classifier showed diagnosis of cytomegalovirus status with high specificity and sensitivity. Researchers catalogued around 150 TCR beta chains as cytomegalovirus-associated.

Trimming took 2 bases from V and 6 from J, leaving 16 bases between them. Germline V gene lookup returns CDR1 GTSNPN and CDR2 SVGIG (reference sequence). This CDR3 spans 14 amino acids. The repertoire was sequenced with immunoSEQ multiplex PCR; TCRdb's copy has only in-frame clones and lacks some. The sample has about 150,000 clones; about 95% are singletons. Worth noting for this clone: Antigen unknown.

This chain links TRBV30 with TRBJ1-2; no clear D gene. The TCR was taken from a man younger than 35 in good health and CMV-seropositive. Material for sequencing was PBMCs. CDR3 bases: TGTGCCTGGAGTAAGTTCGGCGCGACACATGGCTACACCTTC. Its translation is CAWSKFGATHGYTF.